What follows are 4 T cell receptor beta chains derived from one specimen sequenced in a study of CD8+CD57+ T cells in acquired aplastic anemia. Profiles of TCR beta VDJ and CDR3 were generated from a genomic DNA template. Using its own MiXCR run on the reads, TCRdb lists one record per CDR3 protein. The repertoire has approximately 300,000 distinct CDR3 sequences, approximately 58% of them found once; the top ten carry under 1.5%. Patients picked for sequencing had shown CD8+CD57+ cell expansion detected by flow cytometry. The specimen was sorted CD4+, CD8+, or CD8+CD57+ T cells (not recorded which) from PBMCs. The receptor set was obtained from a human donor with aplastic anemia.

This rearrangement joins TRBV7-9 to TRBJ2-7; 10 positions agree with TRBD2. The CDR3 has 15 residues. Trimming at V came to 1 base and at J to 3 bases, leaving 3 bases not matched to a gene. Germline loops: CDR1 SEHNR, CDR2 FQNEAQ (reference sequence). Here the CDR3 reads CASSLDPSGSYEQYF. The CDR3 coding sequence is TGTGCCAGCAGCTTAGATCCTAGCGGGAGCTACGAGCAGTACTTC.

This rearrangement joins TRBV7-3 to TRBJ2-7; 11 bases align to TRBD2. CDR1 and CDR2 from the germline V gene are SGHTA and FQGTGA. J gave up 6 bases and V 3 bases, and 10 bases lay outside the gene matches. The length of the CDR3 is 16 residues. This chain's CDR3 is CASSFGLAGSGGEQYF. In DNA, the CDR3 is TGTGCCAGCAGCTTTGGACTAGCGGGCTCTGGGGGCGAGCAGTACTTC.

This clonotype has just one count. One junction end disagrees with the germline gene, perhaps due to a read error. CDR3 DNA: TGCGCCAGCAGCTTAAATCCGGGACTCACCTACAATGAGCAGTTCTTC. It codes for CASSLNPGLTYNEQFF. The rearrangement links TRBV7-9 to TRBJ2-1, with D tentatively TRBD2 (6 bases). The CDR3 contains 16 residues. From germline, CDR1 is SEHNR and CDR2 FQNEAQ (reference sequence).

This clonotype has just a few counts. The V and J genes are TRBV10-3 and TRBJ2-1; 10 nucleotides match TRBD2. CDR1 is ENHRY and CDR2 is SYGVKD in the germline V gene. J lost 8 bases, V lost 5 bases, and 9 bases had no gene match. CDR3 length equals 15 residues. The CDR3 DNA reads TGTGCCATCAGTAATCCGGGACTAGCGCCGGATGAGCAGTTCTTC. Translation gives CAISNPGLAPDEQFF.